The following is a T cell receptor (beta chain) sequence with its context. Per the original methods: Amplifying reference gene primers gave estimates of nucleated cell counts. Data came from immunoSEQ multiplex PCR; TCRdb stores just in-frame clones and leaves some out. The V and J calls and clone size were taken over from that table, and D and trimming were inferred from the DNA. Of some 130,000 clones in the sample, approximately 88% are singletons; the top ten hold 10% to 13%. This entry is derived from a study of blood T cell repertoires in COVID-19. Deletions cut 4 bases from V and 3 bases from J, with 12 bases between. In germline, CDR1 is LGHDT, CDR2 YNNKEL (reference sequence). The CDR3 sequence is 15 residues long.

This sequence joins TRBV3-1 (or the pseudogene TRBV3-2) and TRBJ2-2; D is perhaps TRBD1 (6 bases). The source material was peripheral blood. The clonotype was recovered from a man in his fifties with acute or convalescent COVID-19. CDR3 in amino acids: CASSLQGFYTGELFF. CDR3 in DNA: TGTGCCAGCAGCCTTCAGGGGTTTTACACCGGGGAGCTGTTTTTT.